This T cell receptor beta chain was sequenced for a study of beta chain features in type 1 diabetes. General study results and limits: Across all four CD4+ subsets, people with type 1 diabetes showed modestly shorter TCRB CDR3s. Shorter templates might be favored by PCR, equally in patients and controls.

The V and J ends lost 6 bases and 9 bases, in that order; junction bases with no gene match: 12. CDR1 and CDR2 from the germline V gene are MDHEN and SYDVKM. The CDR3 runs 14 residues. Comments on this clone: Its antigen is unidentified.

Isolated RNA was reverse transcribed in full, so expressed TCRB transcripts were sequenced. TCRdb keeps only in-frame clones here, not all; method: immunoSEQ multiplex PCR. This table holds 200,000 to 300,000 clones, roughly 21% found once. The chain joins TRBV28 to TRBJ2-7, with 9 nucleotides matching TRBD2. Sequencing was done on a sample of naive CD4+ T cells from blood. This receptor was obtained from a woman between 40 and 55 years old with type 1 diabetes. This CDR3 reads CASSSTSGPGGQYF. CDR3 in DNA: TGTGCCAGCAGCTCAACTAGCGGGCCCGGTGGGCAGTACTTC.